The 10 T cell receptor beta chains reported below all come from one sample, sequenced in a study of OX40 agonist ivuxolimab in advanced cancers. Libraries were prepared by immunoSEQ multiplex PCR; TCRdb keeps only in-frame clonotypes and omits some of them. The table includes approximately 79,000 clones, 85% to 90% detected once. Sequencing was performed on CD4+ or CD8+ T cells sorted from blood, taken in a trial of the OX40 agonist ivuxolimab. The source is an adult with an advanced solid tumor such as melanoma, head and neck, liver or kidney cancer.

The V call is TRBV5-6, the J call TRBJ2-5, with 12 positions matching TRBD2. V dropped 0 bases and J dropped 2; count of bases not matched to a gene: 5. This CDR3 comprises 17 residues. Germline CDR1 is SGHDT and CDR2 is YYEEEE. CDR3: CASSLGVTSGRQETQYF. DNA of the CDR3: TGTGCCAGCAGCTTGGGTGTGACTAGCGGGAGACAAGAGACCCAGTACTTC.

This sequence joins TRBV7-8 and TRBJ1-2; no firm D call. Per the germline V gene, CDR1 is SGHVS and CDR2 is FQNEAQ. The CDR3 contains 14 residues. Trimming shortened V by 1 base and J by 5 bases, and 11 bases separated the two germline ends. The CDR3 loop reads CASSLERELYGYTF. DNA for the CDR3: TGTGCCAGCAGCTTAGAGCGAGAGCTTTATGGCTACACCTTC. Variable domain in full (rest from reference TRBV7-8 and TRBJ1-2): GAGVSQSPRYKVAKRGQDVALRCDPISGHVSLFWYQQALGQGPEFLTYFQNEAQLDKSGLPSDRFFAERPEGSVSTLKIQRTQQEDSAVYLCASSLERELYGYTFGSGTRLTVV.

This chain joins TRBV5-4 and TRBJ1-1, with 8 nucleotides matching TRBD1. The germline V gene encodes CDR1 SGHNT and CDR2 YYREEE (reference sequence). The V and J ends lost 2 bases and 6 bases, in that order; junction bases with no gene match: 3. The CDR3 has 13 amino acids. The CDR3 nucleotides read TGTGCCAGCAGCTTTGGACAGGGCCCTGAAGCTTTCTTT. It translates to CASSFGQGPEAFF.

The V call is TRBV5-1, the J call TRBJ2-5, with TRBD2 matching over 10 bases. This CDR3 is 17 amino acids long. Germline lookup yields CDR1 SGHRS and CDR2 YFSETQ. V lost 6 bases to trimming and J lost 3 bases; unmatched junction nucleotides: 14. CDR3 DNA: TGCGCCAGCATGACTACCCCGCGGACTAGCGGAAAAGAGACCCAGTACTTC. Protein product: CASMTTPRTSGKETQYF.

The chain joins TRBV6-1 to TRBJ2-5; no firm D call. V shed 1 base and J shed 7 bases, with 16 bases lying between them. Germline CDR1 and CDR2: MNHNS and SASEGT. The CDR3 consists of 15 residues. This CDR3 is CASSEGPVQGGTQYF. CDR3 nucleotides: TGTGCCAGCAGTGAAGGGCCTGTCCAAGGTGGGACCCAGTACTTC.

This clone appeared once. The chain combines TRBV5-4 with TRBJ2-5, with 8 positions matching TRBD2. V gave up 2 bases and J gave up 4 bases; unmatched junction bases: 13. From germline, CDR1 is SGHNT and CDR2 YYREEE (reference sequence). This CDR3 region has 17 residues. CDR3 in DNA: TGTGCCAGCAGCTTTGGTTCCACGGGGGGGAGTGGAGAGACCCAGTACTTC. It is translated as CASSFGSTGGSGETQYF.

The V and J genes are TRBV7-8 and TRBJ1-3; 7 bases are shared with TRBD1. Unmatched junction bases numbered 8, after V lost 3 bases and J lost 0 bases. Germline V gives CDR1 SGHVS, CDR2 FQNEAQ. The CDR3 loop spans 17 amino acids. The CDR3 coding sequence is TGTGCCAGCAGCTTGGGGACAGAGCTCCTCTCTGGAAACACCATATATTTT. This codes for CASSLGTELLSGNTIYF.

V is TRBV6-1 and J is TRBJ1-1, with D hard to call. The CDR3 is made up of 13 amino acids. Trimming left V 1 base short and J 0 bases short, with 3 bases between. The germline CDR1 and CDR2 sequences are MNHNS and SASEGT. The CDR3 sequence is CASSEVVNTEAFF. CDR3 nucleotides: TGTGCCAGCAGTGAAGTAGTGAACACTGAAGCTTTCTTT.

V usage is TRBV19 and J usage is TRBJ2-1, with TRBD1 matching 7 bases. J was trimmed by 2 bases and V by 6 bases; bases with no gene match: 10. The germline CDR1 and CDR2 sequences are LNHDA and SQIVND (reference sequence). This CDR3 region has 16 residues. The CDR3 loop reads CASSMGNRGTYNEQFF. CDR3 nucleotide sequence: TGTGCCAGTAGCATGGGTAACAGGGGAACCTACAATGAGCAGTTCTTC.

This clone was seen just once. J is TRBJ1-1 and V is TRBV29-1, with unresolved D. Deletions cut 6 bases from V and 1 base from J, with 12 bases between. Germline V lookup: CDR1 SQVTM, CDR2 ANQGSEA. The CDR3 length is 13 residues. Here the CDR3 reads CSVREWRNTEAFF. In nucleotides, the CDR3 is TGCAGCGTCCGAGAGTGGCGGAACACTGAAGCTTTCTTT.